The rows below give T cell receptor beta chains drawn from one sample of a study of technical replicates of blood from a handful of donors. Measured with immunoSEQ multiplex PCR; TCRdb has only the in-frame clones, and not every one. The sample contains 50,000 to 65,000 clones, about 90% of which appear only once. The sequenced material came from PBMCs. All receptors derive from a human donor in good health. Some clones in this sample may be carry-over from other donors' samples. Both conserved end residues are part of each CDR3. D genes are given only for firm matches. Only some rows state a clone size, as once, few, many or a class for expanded clones.

CDR3 protein	CDR3 DNA	V gene	J gene	clone size	D gene
CASSQDMVRGNTEAFF	TGCGCCAGCAGCCAAGATATGGTACGGGGGAACACTGAAGCTTTCTTT	TRBV4-1	TRBJ1-1	.	.
CASRGQWGQPQHF	TGTGCCAGCAGAGGACAGTGGGGTCAGCCCCAGCATTTT	TRBV2	TRBJ1-5	few	.
CASSTHGQMNTEAFF	TGTGCCAGCAGCACACATGGACAGATGAACACTGAAGCTTTCTTT	TRBV9	TRBJ1-1	.	.
CASSYSDNEQYF	TGTGCCAGCAGTTACTCGGACAATGAGCAGTACTTC	TRBV6-6	TRBJ2-7	.	.
CASSLGLTPYEQYF	TGTGCCAGCAGCTTGGGACTTACCCCCTACGAGCAGTACTTC	TRBV5-6	TRBJ2-7	.	.
CASSAASGGESSKHTQYF	TGTGCCAGCAGCGCTGCGAGCGGGGGGGAAAGTAGTAAGCATACGCAGTATTTT	TRBV5-5	TRBJ2-3	.	TRBD2
CASSLDREQFF	TGCGCCAGCAGCCTAGACAGGGAGCAGTTCTTC	TRBV4-1	TRBJ2-1	.	.
CAISDPDRFNEQYF	TGTGCCATCAGTGATCCCGACAGGTTCAACGAGCAGTACTTC	TRBV10-3	TRBJ2-7	few	.
CASSQASADGYTF	TGCGCCAGCAGCCAAGCCTCTGCGGATGGCTACACCTTC	TRBV4-1	TRBJ1-2	.	.
CASSQVGTGVQPQHF	TGCGCCAGCAGCCAAGTAGGGACAGGGGTTCAGCCCCAGCATTTT	TRBV4-1	TRBJ1-5	.	TRBD1
CASSGPQGARSEQYF	TGTGCCAGCAGTGGCCCCCAGGGCGCGCGTAGCGAGCAGTACTTC	TRBV2	TRBJ2-7	.	.
CASSHTTGSEKLFF	TGTGCCAGCAGCCACACAACAGGTTCTGAAAAACTGTTTTTT	TRBV11-2	TRBJ1-4	.	.
CASSLTGGKAYGYTF	TGTGCCAGCAGTTTAACGGGGGGCAAGGCCTATGGCTACACCTTC	TRBV27	TRBJ1-2	.	.
CASSIGPDQSAEAFF	TGTGCCAGTAGTATAGGCCCCGACCAAAGCGCTGAAGCTTTCTTT	TRBV19	TRBJ1-1	.	.
CASSVRLAGVSEQFF	TGTGCCAGCAGCGTTAGACTAGCGGGAGTCAGTGAGCAGTTCTTC	TRBV9	TRBJ2-1	.	TRBD2
CASSFLGGNQETQYF	TGTGCCAGCAGCTTTCTCGGCGGGAACCAAGAGACCCAGTACTTC	TRBV7-2	TRBJ2-5	.	.
CAISGTRGSGNEQYF	TGTGCCATTTCCGGGACAAGGGGAAGTGGTAACGAGCAGTACTTC	TRBV10-3	TRBJ2-7	.	.
CASSSERAEKLFF	TGTGCCAGCAGCTCGGAGAGGGCTGAAAAACTGTTTTTT	TRBV7-2	TRBJ1-4	.	.
CAIEGAMSTEAFF	TGCGCCATCGAGGGGGCGATGAGTACTGAAGCTTTCTTT	TRBV10-1	TRBJ1-1	.	TRBD1
CASSPRGGTTEAFF	TGTGCCAGCAGCCCTCGAGGGGGCACGACTGAAGCTTTCTTT	TRBV7-3	TRBJ1-1	.	TRBD1
CASSYSTTAYTEAFF	TGTGCCAGCAGTTACTCGACGACAGCCTACACTGAAGCTTTCTTT	TRBV6-6	TRBJ1-1	.	.
CASSETGTVNTEAFF	TGTGCCAGCAGCGAGACCGGGACTGTGAACACTGAAGCTTTCTTT	TRBV9	TRBJ1-1	.	.
CASSPSGQGARAFF	TGTGCCAGCTCACCTTCGGGGCAGGGGGCGCGAGCTTTCTTT	TRBV18	TRBJ1-1	few	TRBD1
CASSPTGTYEQYF	TGTGCCAGCAGCCCGACAGGTACCTACGAGCAGTACTTC	TRBV7-6	TRBJ2-7	.	.
CASRTGVGTEAFF	TGCGCCAGCAGAACAGGGGTGGGCACTGAAGCTTTCTTT	TRBV4-1	TRBJ1-1	.	TRBD1
CASSFHRRGTEAFF	TGTGCCAGCAGCTTTCACAGGAGGGGCACTGAAGCTTTCTTT	TRBV7-2	TRBJ1-1	.	.
CASSVEGTGLGYTF	TGTGCCAGCAGCGTAGAAGGGACAGGGCTTGGCTACACCTTC	TRBV9	TRBJ1-2	.	TRBD1
CASWRGGSTGELFF	TGTGCCAGCTGGCGGGGGGGGAGCACCGGGGAGCTGTTTTTT	TRBV7-2	TRBJ2-2	.	TRBD2
CASSWGQGRPFF	TGTGCCAGCAGCTGGGGACAGGGGCGCCCTTTCTTT	TRBV11-2	TRBJ1-1	.	TRBD1
CASSPRTGYQETQYF	TGTGCCAGCTCACCAAGAACAGGGTACCAAGAGACCCAGTACTTC	TRBV18	TRBJ2-5	once	.
CASSELGQINEKLFF	TGTGCCAGCAGTGAACTAGGACAAATTAATGAAAAACTGTTTTTT	TRBV2	TRBJ1-4	.	.
CATSTPRTGSTEAFF	TGTGCCACCAGCACCCCCAGGACAGGGAGCACTGAAGCTTTCTTT	TRBV15	TRBJ1-1	once	TRBD1
CASRPTGTGELFF	TGTGCCAGCAGACCGACTGGGACCGGGGAGCTGTTTTTT	TRBV7-2	TRBJ2-2	.	.
CASSPDGMSNQPQHF	TGTGCCAGCAGCCCCGACGGGATGAGCAATCAGCCCCAGCATTTT	TRBV11-3	TRBJ1-5	.	.
CASSYGGVTEAFF	TGTGCCAGCAGTTACGGAGGCGTAACTGAAGCTTTCTTT	TRBV6-5	TRBJ1-1	.	.
CASGLVNSPGDKFF	TGTGCTAGTGGTTTGGTAAACAGCCCGGGGGATAAATTCTTT	TRBV12-5	TRBJ1-1	.	.
CASSLGPGGGAGTQYF	TGTGCCAGCAGCTTAGGACCCGGCGGGGGGGCCGGGACCCAGTACTTC	TRBV7-2	TRBJ2-5	.	TRBD2
CASSPIQGQPQHF	TGTGCCAGCAGCCCGATCCAGGGTCAGCCCCAGCATTTT	TRBV6-1	TRBJ1-5	.	.
CATSRVRDTKNPLYEQYF	TGTGCCACCAGCAGAGTCAGGGACACCAAAAACCCCCTCTACGAGCAGTACTTC	TRBV15	TRBJ2-7	.	.
CAWSLFSGNTIYF	TGTGCCTGGAGCCTGTTCTCTGGAAACACCATATATTTT	TRBV30	TRBJ1-3	.	.
CASSLSGDSYEQYF	TGTGCCAGCAGCTTATCGGGGGACTCCTACGAGCAGTACTTC	TRBV7-8	TRBJ2-7	.	.
CASSQDWGDDFYGYTF	TGCGCCAGCAGCCAAGATTGGGGGGATGATTTCTATGGCTACACCTTC	TRBV4-3	TRBJ1-2	.	.